The following is a TCR beta chain sequence with its context. What it binds is not known. These data originate in a study of cytomegalovirus exposure and HLA in healthy donors. The study, taken as a whole, reports: Later analysis demonstrated an association between a missense DCLRE1C variant and TCR beta V- and J-gene trimming.

The trim removed 4 bases at V and 6 bases at J, leaving 7 bases unmatched. CDR1 is SGHTA and CDR2 is FQGNSA in the germline V gene. The CDR3 loop spans 15 amino acids. Amplification used 60 Vbeta primers and 13 Jbeta primers. Some clones are missing from TCRdb's copy, which holds only in-frame ones; the method was immunoSEQ multiplex PCR. This sample has under 130,000 clones; 60% to 85% occur once, and the top ten carry roughly 5%. The V and J genes are TRBV7-2 and TRBJ2-1, with 9 bases matching TRBD2. Sequencing was carried out using PBMCs. The sequence derives from a female donor in good health and CMV-seropositive. This CDR3 is CASSSRGSGGNEQFF. As DNA, the CDR3 is TGTGCCAGCAGCTCCCGAGGTAGCGGGGGCAATGAGCAGTTCTTC.